A single sample is the source of the 12 T cell receptor beta chains below, sequenced in a study of CXCR3-negative and CXCR3-positive naive CD8 T cells. Study observations and caveats: When CXCR3-positive naive cells were set against CXCR3-negative naive cells, the former had more hydrophobic TRB CDR3s.

Antigens for these TCRs are unknown. UMI-labeled 5' RACE yielded the TRB cDNA libraries. Following a re-call of the 5' RACE reads, TCRdb has one entry per CDR3 protein and lacks DNA. The sample spans about 63,000 distinct CDR3 sequences; the ten largest clones claim around 5%. The sample taken for sequencing was naive CXCR3+ CD8+ T cells from blood. The sample's subset: CD45RO-CCR7+CD27+CD95- naive CD8+ T cells expressing CXCR3 (TNR3+). Every receptor here comes from a human donor in good health. Some clones in this sample may be carry-over from other donors' samples.

The chain couples TRBV7-9 to TRBJ2-7; TCRdb selects TRBD2, and the lack of DNA leaves this call unchecked. The CDR3 runs 16 residues. Germline V gene lookup returns CDR1 SEHNR and CDR2 FQNEAQ (reference sequence). The CDR3: CASSSTRTSGTYEQYF.

The gene calls are TRBV18 and TRBJ2-7. Germline loops: CDR1 KGHSH, CDR2 LQKENI. The CDR3 extends over 14 amino acids. CDR3 residues: CASSPREPTYEQYF.

CDR3: CSVDDSSYGYTF. This sequence joins TRBV29-1 and TRBJ1-2. The CDR3 consists of 12 residues. The germline CDR1 and CDR2 sequences are SQVTM and ANQGSEA.

This chain connects TRBV5-1 to TRBJ2-7; checking the TCRdb D call of TRBD2 is not possible without DNA. The CDR3 spans 15 residues. Germline V gene sequence: CDR1 SGHRS, CDR2 YFSETQ. The CDR3 region is CASSFLAGVIDEQYF.

This chain links TRBV4-3 with TRBJ2-2; TCRdb proposes TRBD2, but this gene call is untestable without DNA. Germline V gene sequence: CDR1 LGHNA, CDR2 YSLEER. CDR3 length: 15 residues. This CDR3 reads CASSQAAGGLGELFF.

The V gene is TRBV12-3 or TRBV12-4, the J gene TRBJ1-3. The CDR3 has 11 residues. CDR3 sequence reads: CASSLGNTIYF.

The chain couples TRBV29-1 to TRBJ2-7; TCRdb indicates TRBD1, and absent DNA this call remains unverified. The CDR3 length is 15 residues. Looked up from germline, CDR1 is SQVTM and CDR2 is ANQGSEA. The CDR3 reads CSVEGRGQVPYEQYF.

V usage is TRBV7-9 and J usage is TRBJ2-3; TCRdb outputs TRBD1, but without DNA this stays unchecked. Germline V CDR1 and CDR2: SEHNR, FQNEAQ (reference sequence). The CDR3 sequence is 16 residues long. CDR3 sequence reads: CASSLKGRTPPDTQYF.

The chain is built from TRBV28 and TRBJ1-3; lacking DNA, the TRBD1 call made by TCRdb goes unchecked. The CDR3 runs to 16 residues. Germline V gene data show CDR1 as MDHEN and CDR2 as SYDVKM. Here the CDR3 reads CASTTWDRGPGNTIYF. Drawing the rest from reference TRBV28 and TRBJ1-3, the complete variable domain is DVKVTQSSRYLVKRTGEKVFLECVQDMDHENMFWYRQDPGLGLRLIYFSYDVKMKEKGDIPEGYSVSREKKERFSLILESASTNQTSMYLCASTTWDRGPGNTIYFGEGSWLTVV.

The chain employs TRBV20-1 and TRBJ1-1; TCRdb calls TRBD1, which cannot be checked without DNA. CDR1 is DFQATT, CDR2 SNEGSKA, per germline (reference sequence). The CDR3 extends over 12 amino acids. CDR3 protein: CSARQGVTEAFF.

The V and J genes are TRBV28 and TRBJ2-5. CDR1 and CDR2 (germline): MDHEN, SYDVKM. This CDR3 is 14 amino acids long. The CDR3 protein is CASSSGPDGETQYF.

The chain is built from TRBV20-1 and TRBJ2-3. CDR3 length: 16 residues. CDR1 and CDR2 from the germline V gene are DFQATT and SNEGSKA (reference sequence). The CDR3 sequence: CSARDAMGYSTDTQYF.